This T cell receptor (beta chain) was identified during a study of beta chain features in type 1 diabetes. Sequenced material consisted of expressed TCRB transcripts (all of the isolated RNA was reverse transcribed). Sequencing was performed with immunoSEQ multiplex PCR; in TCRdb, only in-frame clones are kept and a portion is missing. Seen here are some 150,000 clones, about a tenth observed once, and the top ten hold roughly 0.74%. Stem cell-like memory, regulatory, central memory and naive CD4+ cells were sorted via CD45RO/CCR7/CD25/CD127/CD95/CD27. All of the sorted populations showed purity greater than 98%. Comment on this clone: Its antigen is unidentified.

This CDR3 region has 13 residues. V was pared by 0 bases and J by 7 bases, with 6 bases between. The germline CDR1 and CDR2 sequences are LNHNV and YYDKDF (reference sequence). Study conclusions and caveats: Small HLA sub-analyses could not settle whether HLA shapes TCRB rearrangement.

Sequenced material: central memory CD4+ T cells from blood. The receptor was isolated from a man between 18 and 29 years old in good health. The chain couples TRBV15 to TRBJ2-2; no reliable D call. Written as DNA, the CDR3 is TGTGCCACCAGCAGAGATTCGGGCGGGGAGCTGTTTTTT. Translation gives CATSRDSGGELFF. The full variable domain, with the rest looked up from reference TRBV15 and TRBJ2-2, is DAMVIQNPRYQVTQFGKPVTLSCSQTLNHNVMYWYQQKSSQAPKLLFHYYDKDFNNEADTPDNFQSRRPNTSFCFLDIRSPGLGDTAMYLCATSRDSGGELFFGEGSRLTVL.